This T cell receptor beta chain was found in a study of shared clonotypes between healthy human individuals. The authors divided CD4+ cells into CD45RA+ naive and CD45RA-negative memory subsets. TCRdb keeps only in-frame clones here, not all; method: immunoSEQ multiplex PCR. Of about a million clones in the sample, over 75% are singletons; the top ten hold over 1.3%. The receptor was isolated from a man aged 18 to 30 in good health. Sequences were obtained from memory CD4+ T cells sorted from blood. The subset here: CD45RA-negative fraction.

CDR3 bases: TGCGCCAGCAGCTTACAACAGGGGAAAGATACGCAGTATTTT. Translated, it gives CASSLQQGKDTQYF. J is TRBJ2-3 and V is TRBV5-1, with 7 bases lining up with TRBD1. The CDR3 spans 14 residues. The V gene's germline CDR1 is SGHRS and CDR2 YFSETQ. V lost 2 bases, J lost 5 bases, and 5 bases stayed unmatched.